This T cell receptor beta chain was profiled in a study of blood T cell repertoires in COVID-19. Study information: Researchers got acute and convalescent COVID-19 samples from the United States, Italy and Spain. PBMCs, B-cell-depleted T cells, or T cells provided the cDNA or gDNA that made up the material.

CDR3 length equals 16 residues. CDR1 is MNHEY and CDR2 is SMNVEV in the germline V gene (reference sequence). Germline trimming cut 5 bases from V and 1 base from J; bases unmatched to any gene: 7. Authors' processing steps: Estimated nucleated cell counts came from reference gene primer amplification. TCRdb keeps only in-frame clones here, not all; method: immunoSEQ multiplex PCR. The DNA was the basis for D and trimming; V, J and clone size are from that table. The profile shows 150,000 to 180,000 clones, roughly nine tenths of them singletons. This receptor was obtained from a man aged 50 to 59 with acute or convalescent COVID-19. The material sequenced was peripheral blood. The chain couples TRBV27 to TRBJ2-1, with 8 nucleotides matching TRBD2. This chain's CDR3 is CASSRDPSGSYNEQFF. The CDR3, as DNA: TGTGCCAGCAGTCGAGATCCTAGCGGGTCCTACAATGAGCAGTTCTTC.